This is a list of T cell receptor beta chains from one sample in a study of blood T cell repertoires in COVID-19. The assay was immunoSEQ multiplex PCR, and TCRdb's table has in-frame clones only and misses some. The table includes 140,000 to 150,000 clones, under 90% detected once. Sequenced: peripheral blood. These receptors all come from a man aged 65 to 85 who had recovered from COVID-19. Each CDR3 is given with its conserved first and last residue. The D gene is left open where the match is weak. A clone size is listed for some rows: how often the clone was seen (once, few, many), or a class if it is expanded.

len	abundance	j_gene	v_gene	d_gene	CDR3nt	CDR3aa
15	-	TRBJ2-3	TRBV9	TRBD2	TGTGCCAGCAGCGTTGGCGGGAGGGGGCCAGATACGCAGTATTTT	CASSVGGRGPDTQYF
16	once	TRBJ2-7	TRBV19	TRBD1	TGTGCCAGTAGTATAGGGGGACAGGGGGCCCTCTACGAGCAGTACTTC	CASSIGGQGALYEQYF
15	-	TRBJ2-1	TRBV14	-	TGTGCCAGCAGCCGGGCCGGGACTTACAATAATGAGCAGTTCTTC	CASSRAGTYNNEQFF
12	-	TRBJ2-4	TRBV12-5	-	TGTGCTAGTGGAAGCAGGTTAAACATTCAGTACTTC	CASGSRLNIQYF
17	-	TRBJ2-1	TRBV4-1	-	TGCGCCAGCAGCCACAGCGGACCCAAGGGGGAATACAATGAGCAGTTCTTC	CASSHSGPKGEYNEQFF
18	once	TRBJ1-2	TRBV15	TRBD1	TGTGCCACCAGCAGCGGAAGAGGGGGCAAGAATTTTTCCTATGGCTACACCTTC	CATSSGRGGKNFSYGYTF
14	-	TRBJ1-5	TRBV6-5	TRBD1	TGTGCCAGCGACAGACAGGGGAAGTATCAGCCCCAGCATTTT	CASDRQGKYQPQHF
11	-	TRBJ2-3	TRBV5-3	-	TGTGCCAGAAGCCCCCGTAGCACGCCGTATTTT	CARSPRSTPYF
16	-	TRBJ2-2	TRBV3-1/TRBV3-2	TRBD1	TGTGCCAGCAGCCCTAGACAGGGAAGAACGCTCGGGGAGCTGTTTTTT	CASSPRQGRTLGELFF
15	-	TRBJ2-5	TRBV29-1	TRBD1	TGCAGCGTTGAGTGGTACAGGGGTTTCGTCGAGACCCAGTACTTC	CSVEWYRGFVETQYF
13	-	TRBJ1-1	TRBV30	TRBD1	TGTGCCTGGAGTGTAACAGGGGGCACTGAAGCTTTCTTT	CAWSVTGGTEAFF
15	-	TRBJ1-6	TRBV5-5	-	TGTGCCAGCAGCTTGCCCCAACAGGGTAATTCACCCCTCCACTTT	CASSLPQQGNSPLHF
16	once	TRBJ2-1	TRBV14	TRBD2	TGTGCCAGCAGCTTTGGACCGGGAGGCCAATACAATGAGCAGTTCTTC	CASSFGPGGQYNEQFF
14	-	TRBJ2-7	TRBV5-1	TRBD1	TGCGCCAGCAGCTTGGCCTTCGGACAGGGTGTTACGTACTTC	CASSLAFGQGVTYF
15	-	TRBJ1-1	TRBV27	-	TGTGCCAGCAGTTTGACTGGGGCTCCGAACACTGAAGCTTTCTTT	CASSLTGAPNTEAFF
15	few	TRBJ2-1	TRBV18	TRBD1	TGTGCCAGCTCAACAGGGGCTGACAGATACAATGAGCAGTTCTTC	CASSTGADRYNEQFF
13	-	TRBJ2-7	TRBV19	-	TGTGCCAGTAGTAGACAAGACATTTACGAGCAGTACTTC	CASSRQDIYEQYF
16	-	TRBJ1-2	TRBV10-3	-	TGTGCCATCAGTTCGTTATCCGGTGTAGCACGATATGGCTACACCTTC	CAISSLSGVARYGYTF
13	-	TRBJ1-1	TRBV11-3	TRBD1	TGTGCCAGCAGCTCAGGGGGCAGCAAGGAAGCTTTCTTT	CASSSGGSKEAFF
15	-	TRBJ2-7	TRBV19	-	TGTGCCAGTAGTCCCCGACAGGCCGCCTCCTACGAGCAGTACTTC	CASSPRQAASYEQYF
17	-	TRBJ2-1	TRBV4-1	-	TGCGCCAGCAGCCAAGGAGGAGCTGAAGCGTCCTACAATGAGCAGTTCTTC	CASSQGGAEASYNEQFF
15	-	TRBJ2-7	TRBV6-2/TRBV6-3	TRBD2	TGTGCCAGCAGTCGAACGGGAGCGGGAGGGGGCGAGCAGTACTTC	CASSRTGAGGGEQYF
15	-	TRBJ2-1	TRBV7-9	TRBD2	TGTGCCAGCAGCCTCCGACTAGCGGGAGTTAATGAGCAGTTCTTC	CASSLRLAGVNEQFF
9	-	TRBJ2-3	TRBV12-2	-	TGTGCAAGTCGCTTTCCGGGACTGTGG	CASRFPGLW
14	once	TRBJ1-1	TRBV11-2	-	TGTGCCAGCAGCAATCAGGGGTGGGACACTGAAGCTTTCTTT	CASSNQGWDTEAFF
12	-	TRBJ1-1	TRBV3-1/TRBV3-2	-	TGTGCCAGCAGCCAAGCTCCGGGGGAAGCTTTCTTT	CASSQAPGEAFF
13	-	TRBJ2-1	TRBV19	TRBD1	TGTGCCAGTAGCCCAGGGGGCTACAATGAGCAGTTCTTC	CASSPGGYNEQFF
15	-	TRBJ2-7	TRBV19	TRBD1	TGTGCCAGTAGTACCGGACAGGGGTCGGCCTACGAGCAGTACTTC	CASSTGQGSAYEQYF
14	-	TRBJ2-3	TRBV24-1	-	TGTGCCACCAATGGTGCAGGGGGGACAGATACGCAGTATTTT	CATNGAGGTDTQYF
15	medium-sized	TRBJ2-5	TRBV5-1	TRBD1	TGCGCCAGCAGCTCCCTCGGACAGGGCGGGCAGACCCAGTACTTC	CASSSLGQGGQTQYF
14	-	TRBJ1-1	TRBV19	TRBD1	TGTGCCAGTAGTATCGTTCTGGACAGGACTGAAGCTTTCTTT	CASSIVLDRTEAFF
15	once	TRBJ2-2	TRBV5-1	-	TGCGCCAGCAGCTCTTCAGGGTTGAACACCGGGGAGCTGTTTTTT	CASSSSGLNTGELFF